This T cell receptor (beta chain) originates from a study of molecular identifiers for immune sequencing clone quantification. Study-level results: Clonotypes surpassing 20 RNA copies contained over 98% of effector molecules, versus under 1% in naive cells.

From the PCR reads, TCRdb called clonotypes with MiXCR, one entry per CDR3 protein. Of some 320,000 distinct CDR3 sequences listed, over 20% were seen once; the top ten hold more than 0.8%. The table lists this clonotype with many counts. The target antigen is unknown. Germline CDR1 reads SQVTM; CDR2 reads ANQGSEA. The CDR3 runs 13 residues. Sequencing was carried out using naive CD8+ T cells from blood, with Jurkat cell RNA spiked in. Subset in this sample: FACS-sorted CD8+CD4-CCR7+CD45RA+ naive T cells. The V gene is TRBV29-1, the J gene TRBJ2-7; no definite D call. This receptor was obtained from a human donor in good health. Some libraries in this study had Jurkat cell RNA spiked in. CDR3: CSPPRVSFYEQYF. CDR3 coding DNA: TGCAGTCCACCCCGGGTCAGTTTCTACGAGCAGTACTTC.